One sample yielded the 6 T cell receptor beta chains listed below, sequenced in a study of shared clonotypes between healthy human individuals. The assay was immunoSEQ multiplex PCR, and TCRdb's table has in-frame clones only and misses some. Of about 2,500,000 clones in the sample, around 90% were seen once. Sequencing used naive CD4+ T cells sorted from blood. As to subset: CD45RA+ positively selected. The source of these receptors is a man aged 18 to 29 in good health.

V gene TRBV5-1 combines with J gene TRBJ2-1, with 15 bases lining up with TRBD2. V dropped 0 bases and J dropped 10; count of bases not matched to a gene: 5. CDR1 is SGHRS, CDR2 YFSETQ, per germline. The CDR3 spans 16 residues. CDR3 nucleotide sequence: TGCGCCAGCAGCTTGGCTGGGACTAGCGGGGGGACAGAGCAGTTCTTC. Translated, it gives CASSLAGTSGGTEQFF.

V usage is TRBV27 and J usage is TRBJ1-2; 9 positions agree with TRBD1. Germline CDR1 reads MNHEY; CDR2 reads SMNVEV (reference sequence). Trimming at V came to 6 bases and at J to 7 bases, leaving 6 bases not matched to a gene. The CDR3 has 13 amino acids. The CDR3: CASRSPGQGGYTF. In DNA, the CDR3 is TGTGCCAGCAGATCACCGGGACAGGGTGGCTACACCTTC.

DNA of the CDR3: TGTGCCAGCAGCTGGACACTTTACTCCTACAATGAGCAGTTCTTC. Its translation: CASSWTLYSYNEQFF. The chain uses TRBV7-2 and TRBJ2-1; D may be TRBD1 (5 bases). V dropped 4 bases and J dropped 0 bases, with 10 bases sitting between them. The CDR3 is 15 residues long. Germline CDR1 SGHTA, CDR2 FQGNSA. The variable domain in full, completed from reference TRBV7-2 and TRBJ2-1, reads GAGVSQSPSNKVTEKGKDVELRCDPISGHTALYWYRQSLGQGLEFLIYFQGNSAPDKSGLPSDRFSAERTGGSVSTLTIQRTQQEDSAVYLCASSWTLYSYNEQFFGPGTRLTVL.

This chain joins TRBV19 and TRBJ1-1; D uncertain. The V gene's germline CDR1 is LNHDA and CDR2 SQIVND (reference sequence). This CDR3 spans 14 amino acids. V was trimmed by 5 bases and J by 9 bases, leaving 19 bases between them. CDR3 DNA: TGTGCCAGTAGTCCCCTTGGCGGATCAATGAAAGCTTTCTTT. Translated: CASSPLGGSMKAFF.

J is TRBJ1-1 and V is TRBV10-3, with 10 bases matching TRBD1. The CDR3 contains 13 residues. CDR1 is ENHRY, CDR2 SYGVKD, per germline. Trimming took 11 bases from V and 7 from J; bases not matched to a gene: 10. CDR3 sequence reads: CAATGGILDEAFF. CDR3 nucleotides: TGTGCCGCGACAGGGGGCATTTTGGATGAAGCTTTCTTT.

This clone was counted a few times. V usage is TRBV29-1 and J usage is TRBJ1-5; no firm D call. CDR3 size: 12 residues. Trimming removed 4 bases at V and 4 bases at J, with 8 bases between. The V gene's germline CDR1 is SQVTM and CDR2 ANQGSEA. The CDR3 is CSVGAENQPQHF. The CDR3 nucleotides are TGCAGCGTTGGGGCAGAGAATCAGCCCCAGCATTTT.